This section outlines one TCR beta chain sequence together with its context. This specimen comes from a study of blood T cell repertoires in COVID-19. Germline assignment: CDR1 SGHDT and CDR2 YYEEEE. Trimming removed 1 base at V and 0 bases at J, with 6 bases between. This CDR3 comprises 14 residues. Using immunoSEQ multiplex PCR, the repertoire was profiled, and TCRdb retains in-frame clones only, with some absent. The profile shows 80,000 to 100,000 clones, around 90% of them singletons. This TCR was recovered from a human donor with active COVID-19. The donor label of this sample is uncertain. Sequencing was performed on peripheral blood. V gene TRBV5-6 combines with J gene TRBJ2-3; D gene ambiguous. This CDR3 reads CASSLSGSTDTQYF. The CDR3 nucleotides read TGTGCCAGCAGCTTGTCCGGGAGCACAGATACGCAGTATTTT.